A selection of T cell receptor beta chains follows, all from one sample in a study of shared clonotypes between healthy human individuals. Here immunoSEQ multiplex PCR was the method, and the copy in TCRdb shows in-frame clones only, minus some. This table has about 870,000 clones, about 92% appearing once. Specimen: naive CD8+ T cells sorted from blood. The receptors shown here come from a man younger than 45 in good health. Both conserved end residues are part of each CDR3. D genes are given only for firm matches. Only some rows state a clone size, as once, few, many or a class for expanded clones.

V	size	D	J	CDR3	DNA
TRBV4-1	.	.	TRBJ1-5	CASSQGYSVNQPQHF	TGCGCCAGCAGCCAAGGCTACAGCGTAAATCAGCCCCAGCATTTT
TRBV7-7	.	TRBD2	TRBJ2-5	CASSLVFQRGETQYF	TGTGCCAGCAGCTTAGTATTCCAGCGGGGGGAGACCCAGTACTTC
TRBV18	.	TRBD1	TRBJ1-4	CASSPGAGGSSNEKLFF	TGTGCCAGCTCACCAGGCGCAGGGGGGTCTTCTAATGAAAAACTGTTTTTT
TRBV7-2	few	.	TRBJ2-7	CASQNRDDYEQYF	TGTGCCAGTCAAAACCGGGACGACTACGAGCAGTACTTC
TRBV7-9	.	TRBD1	TRBJ1-2	CASSESDRTGRDYGYTF	TGTGCCAGCAGCGAAAGCGACCGGACAGGGAGGGACTATGGCTACACCTTC
TRBV5-1	.	TRBD2	TRBJ2-7	CASSSGLAGDYDYEQYF	TGCGCCAGCAGCTCCGGACTAGCGGGAGACTATGACTACGAGCAGTACTTC
TRBV27	.	.	TRBJ2-7	CASSPSATGTYEQYF	TGTGCCAGCAGTCCCTCAGCAACAGGAACCTACGAGCAGTACTTC
TRBV27	.	.	TRBJ1-4	CASSLGGRGEKLFF	TGTGCCAGCAGTTTGGGGGGGCGAGGGGAAAAACTGTTTTTT
TRBV4-1	.	.	TRBJ2-1	CASSQSGDRDEQFF	TGCGCCAGCAGCCAGTCCGGGGACCGCGATGAGCAGTTCTTC
TRBV11-2	.	TRBD1	TRBJ1-2	CASSGGTGANYGYTF	TGTGCCAGCAGCGGGGGGACAGGGGCAAACTATGGCTACACCTTC